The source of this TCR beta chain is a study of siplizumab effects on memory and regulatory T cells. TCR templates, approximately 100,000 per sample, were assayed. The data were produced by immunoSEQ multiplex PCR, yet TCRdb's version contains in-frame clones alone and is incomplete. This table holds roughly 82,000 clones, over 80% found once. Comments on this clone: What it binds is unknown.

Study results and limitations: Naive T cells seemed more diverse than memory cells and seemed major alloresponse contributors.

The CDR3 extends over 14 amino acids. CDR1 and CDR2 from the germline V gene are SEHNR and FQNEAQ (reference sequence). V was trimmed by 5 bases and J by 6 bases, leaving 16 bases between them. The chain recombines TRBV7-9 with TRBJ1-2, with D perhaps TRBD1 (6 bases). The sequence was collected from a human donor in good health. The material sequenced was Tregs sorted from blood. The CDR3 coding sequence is TGTGCCAGCAGCACCCAGACAGGAGGGGATGGCTACACCTTC. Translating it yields CASSTQTGGDGYTF.